This entry lists 10 T cell receptor beta chains sequenced from one sample in a study of cytomegalovirus exposure and HLA in healthy donors. The PCR employed 60 Vbeta primers together with 13 Jbeta primers. Assay used: immunoSEQ multiplex PCR; TCRdb lists only in-frame clones, some missing. The data hold more than 150,000 clones, with roughly 77% observed a single time. Sequences were obtained from PBMCs. The source of these receptors is a woman between 40 and 50 years old in good health and CMV-seropositive.

In regard to this clone: A junction boundary mismatches the germline segment, possibly from a read error. This rearrangement joins TRBV7-3 to TRBJ2-1; 7 bases are shared with TRBD2. The germline CDR1 and CDR2 sequences are SGHTA and FQGTGA. The CDR3 contains 12 residues. The DNA of the CDR3 is TGTGCCAGCAGCTTAAATGCCGGGGGGTTGCTCTTC. Amino acid sequence: CASSLNAGGLLF.

This chain connects TRBV7-6 to TRBJ1-1, with TRBD1 matching 7 bases. The CDR3 has 15 amino acids. J was trimmed by 2 bases and V by 2 bases; bases with no gene match: 5. The germline V gene encodes CDR1 SGHVS and CDR2 FNYEAQ. The CDR3 sequence is CASSLRGQLNTEAFF. CDR3 sequence (DNA): TGTGCCAGCAGCTTAAGGGGACAGCTTAACACTGAAGCTTTCTTT.

In this sample, this clone turned up a few times. J is TRBJ1-4 and V is TRBV7-2; D may be TRBD1 (5 bases). Trimming stripped 4 bases from V and 4 bases from J, with 13 bases between. The length of the CDR3 is 15 residues. Per the germline V gene, CDR1 is SGHTA and CDR2 is FQGNSA. CDR3 sequence reads: CASSSSRGFNEKLFF. The CDR3 DNA follows: TGTGCCAGCAGCTCCTCTAGGGGCTTTAATGAAAAACTGTTTTTT.

The V gene is TRBV16, the J gene TRBJ2-7, with TRBD2 matching over 9 bases. Germline V lookup: CDR1 KGHSY, CDR2 FQNENV. Trimming at V came to 4 bases and at J to 2 bases, leaving 12 bases not matched to a gene. This CDR3 contains 17 residues. Here the CDR3 reads CASSLGKISGGTYEQYF. The CDR3 DNA reads TGTGCCAGCAGCCTCGGGAAGATTAGCGGGGGAACCTACGAGCAGTACTTC. Full variable domain (remainder filled in from reference TRBV16 and TRBJ2-7): GEEVAQTPKHLVRGEGQKAKLYCAPIKGHSYVFWYQQVLKNEFKFLISFQNENVFDETGMPKERFSAKCLPNSPCSLEIQATKLEDSAVYFCASSLGKISGGTYEQYFGPGTRLTVT.

CDR3 nucleotides: TGTGCCAGCAGCTTAGGTTGGGTAGCCACTGAAGCTTTCTTT. Translation gives CASSLGWVATEAFF. The gene calls are TRBV7-9 and TRBJ1-1, with unresolved D. V was pared by 1 base and J by 4 bases, with 10 bases between. This CDR3 has 14 residues. Germline V lookup: CDR1 SEHNR, CDR2 FQNEAQ (reference sequence).

This clone has more than one count but fewer than ten. This chain joins TRBV28 and TRBJ2-7; perhaps TRBD2 as D (6 bases). Trimming cost V 6 bases and J 4 bases, with 19 bases left between them. CDR3 length equals 15 residues. Per the germline V gene, CDR1 is MDHEN and CDR2 is SYDVKM. Written as DNA, the CDR3 is TGTGCCAGCAGCAGTCCGGCGCAGGGAGGTTACGAGCAGTACTTC. Residues: CASSSPAQGGYEQYF. Looking up the rest from reference TRBV28 and TRBJ2-7 gives the full variable domain: DVKVTQSSRYLVKRTGEKVFLECVQDMDHENMFWYRQDPGLGLRLIYFSYDVKMKEKGDIPEGYSVSREKKERFSLILESASTNQTSMYLCASSSPAQGGYEQYFGPGTRLTVT.

The chain couples TRBV14 to TRBJ2-3, with D perhaps TRBD1 (6 bases). The germline V and J ends were trimmed by 4 bases and 1 base, with 15 bases remaining between them. Germline V CDR1 and CDR2: SGHDN, FVKESK. The CDR3 spans 16 residues. The CDR3 protein is CASSPPGTRRTDTQYF. The CDR3 nucleotides are TGTGCCAGCAGCCCACCAGGGACACGACGCACAGATACGCAGTATTTT.

The chain is built from TRBV2 and TRBJ2-7; the D gene is possibly TRBD2 (7 bases). The CDR3 sequence is 15 residues long. Trimming shortened V by 6 bases and J by 6 bases, and 21 bases separated the two germline ends. From germline, CDR1 is SNHLY and CDR2 FYNNEI. The CDR3: CASRGASGGHPEQYF. The CDR3 DNA sequence: TGTGCCAGCAGGGGGGCTAGCGGCGGCCACCCCGAGCAGTACTTC.

V is TRBV5-1 and J is TRBJ1-1; D is unclear. CDR3 length equals 13 residues. With 2 bases removed from V and 1 base from J, the gap between germline ends came to 6 bases. CDR1 and CDR2 (germline): SGHRS, YFSETQ. CDR3 nucleotides: TGCGCCAGCAGCTTCCGAGGGAACACTGAAGCTTTCTTT. Its translation is CASSFRGNTEAFF.

The rearrangement uses TRBV11-3 and TRBJ2-3, with 11 bases identical to TRBD2. V gave up 7 bases and J gave up 6 bases; unmatched junction bases: 6. Germline CDR1 SGHNT, CDR2 YENEEA. The CDR3 is 14 amino acids. CDR3 region: CASTTSGGPDTQYF. Written as DNA, the CDR3 is TGTGCCAGCACTACTAGCGGGGGTCCGGATACGCAGTATTTT. Full variable domain (missing parts from reference TRBV11-3 and TRBJ2-3): EAGVVQSPRYKIIEKKQPVAFWCNPISGHNTLYWYLQNLGQGPELLIRYENEEAVDDSQLPKDRFSAERLKGVDSTLKIQPAELGDSAVYLCASTTSGGPDTQYFGPGTRLTVL.